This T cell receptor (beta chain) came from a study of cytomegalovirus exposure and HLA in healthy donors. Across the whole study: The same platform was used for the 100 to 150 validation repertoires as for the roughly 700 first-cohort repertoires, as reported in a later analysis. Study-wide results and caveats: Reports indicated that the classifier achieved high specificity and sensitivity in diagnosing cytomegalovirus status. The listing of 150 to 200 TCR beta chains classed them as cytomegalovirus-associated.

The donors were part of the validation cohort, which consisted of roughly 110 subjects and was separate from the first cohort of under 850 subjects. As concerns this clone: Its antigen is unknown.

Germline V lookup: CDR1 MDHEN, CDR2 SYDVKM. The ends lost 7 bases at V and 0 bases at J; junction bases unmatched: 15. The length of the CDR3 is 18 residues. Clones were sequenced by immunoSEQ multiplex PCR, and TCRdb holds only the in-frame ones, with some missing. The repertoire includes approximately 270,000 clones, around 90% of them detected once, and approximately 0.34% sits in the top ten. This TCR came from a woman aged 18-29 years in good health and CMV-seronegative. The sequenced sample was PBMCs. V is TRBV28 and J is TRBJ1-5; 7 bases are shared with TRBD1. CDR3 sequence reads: CASTQDPGQKISNQPQHF. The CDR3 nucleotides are TGTGCCAGCACCCAGGATCCGGGACAGAAGATTAGCAATCAGCCCCAGCATTTT. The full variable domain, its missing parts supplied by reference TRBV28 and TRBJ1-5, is DVKVTQSSRYLVKRTGEKVFLECVQDMDHENMFWYRQDPGLGLRLIYFSYDVKMKEKGDIPEGYSVSREKKERFSLILESASTNQTSMYLCASTQDPGQKISNQPQHFGDGTRLSIL.